In this sample, the clone carrying this T cell receptor beta chain turned up a few times. Its antigen is currently unknown. Reverse transcription of extracted RNA yielded cDNA, which provided the sequencing template. The repertoire was sequenced with immunoSEQ multiplex PCR; TCRdb's copy has only in-frame clones and lacks some. The table lists about 120,000 clones, roughly 69% of them singletons. The sample is drawn from a study of CD8+ T cells in alopecia areata. A FACSAria was used to sort CD4+ and CD8+ T cells. These cells came from PBMCs. Notes on the study in general: With patients, TCR sharing proved less clear than in mice, a difference possibly related to HLA.

The sequence was collected from a human donor in good health. The specimen sequenced was CD4+ T cells sorted from blood.

The CDR3 DNA follows: TGCAGCGCCACGGGCCTCCAAGAGACCCAGTACTTC. This sequence encodes CSATGLQETQYF. The J gene is TRBJ2-5, the V gene TRBV29-1; D gene uncertain. The germline CDR1 and CDR2 sequences are SQVTM and ANQGSEA. The CDR3 loop spans 12 amino acids. V lost 7 bases and J 1 base, leaving 10 bases between the germline ends.